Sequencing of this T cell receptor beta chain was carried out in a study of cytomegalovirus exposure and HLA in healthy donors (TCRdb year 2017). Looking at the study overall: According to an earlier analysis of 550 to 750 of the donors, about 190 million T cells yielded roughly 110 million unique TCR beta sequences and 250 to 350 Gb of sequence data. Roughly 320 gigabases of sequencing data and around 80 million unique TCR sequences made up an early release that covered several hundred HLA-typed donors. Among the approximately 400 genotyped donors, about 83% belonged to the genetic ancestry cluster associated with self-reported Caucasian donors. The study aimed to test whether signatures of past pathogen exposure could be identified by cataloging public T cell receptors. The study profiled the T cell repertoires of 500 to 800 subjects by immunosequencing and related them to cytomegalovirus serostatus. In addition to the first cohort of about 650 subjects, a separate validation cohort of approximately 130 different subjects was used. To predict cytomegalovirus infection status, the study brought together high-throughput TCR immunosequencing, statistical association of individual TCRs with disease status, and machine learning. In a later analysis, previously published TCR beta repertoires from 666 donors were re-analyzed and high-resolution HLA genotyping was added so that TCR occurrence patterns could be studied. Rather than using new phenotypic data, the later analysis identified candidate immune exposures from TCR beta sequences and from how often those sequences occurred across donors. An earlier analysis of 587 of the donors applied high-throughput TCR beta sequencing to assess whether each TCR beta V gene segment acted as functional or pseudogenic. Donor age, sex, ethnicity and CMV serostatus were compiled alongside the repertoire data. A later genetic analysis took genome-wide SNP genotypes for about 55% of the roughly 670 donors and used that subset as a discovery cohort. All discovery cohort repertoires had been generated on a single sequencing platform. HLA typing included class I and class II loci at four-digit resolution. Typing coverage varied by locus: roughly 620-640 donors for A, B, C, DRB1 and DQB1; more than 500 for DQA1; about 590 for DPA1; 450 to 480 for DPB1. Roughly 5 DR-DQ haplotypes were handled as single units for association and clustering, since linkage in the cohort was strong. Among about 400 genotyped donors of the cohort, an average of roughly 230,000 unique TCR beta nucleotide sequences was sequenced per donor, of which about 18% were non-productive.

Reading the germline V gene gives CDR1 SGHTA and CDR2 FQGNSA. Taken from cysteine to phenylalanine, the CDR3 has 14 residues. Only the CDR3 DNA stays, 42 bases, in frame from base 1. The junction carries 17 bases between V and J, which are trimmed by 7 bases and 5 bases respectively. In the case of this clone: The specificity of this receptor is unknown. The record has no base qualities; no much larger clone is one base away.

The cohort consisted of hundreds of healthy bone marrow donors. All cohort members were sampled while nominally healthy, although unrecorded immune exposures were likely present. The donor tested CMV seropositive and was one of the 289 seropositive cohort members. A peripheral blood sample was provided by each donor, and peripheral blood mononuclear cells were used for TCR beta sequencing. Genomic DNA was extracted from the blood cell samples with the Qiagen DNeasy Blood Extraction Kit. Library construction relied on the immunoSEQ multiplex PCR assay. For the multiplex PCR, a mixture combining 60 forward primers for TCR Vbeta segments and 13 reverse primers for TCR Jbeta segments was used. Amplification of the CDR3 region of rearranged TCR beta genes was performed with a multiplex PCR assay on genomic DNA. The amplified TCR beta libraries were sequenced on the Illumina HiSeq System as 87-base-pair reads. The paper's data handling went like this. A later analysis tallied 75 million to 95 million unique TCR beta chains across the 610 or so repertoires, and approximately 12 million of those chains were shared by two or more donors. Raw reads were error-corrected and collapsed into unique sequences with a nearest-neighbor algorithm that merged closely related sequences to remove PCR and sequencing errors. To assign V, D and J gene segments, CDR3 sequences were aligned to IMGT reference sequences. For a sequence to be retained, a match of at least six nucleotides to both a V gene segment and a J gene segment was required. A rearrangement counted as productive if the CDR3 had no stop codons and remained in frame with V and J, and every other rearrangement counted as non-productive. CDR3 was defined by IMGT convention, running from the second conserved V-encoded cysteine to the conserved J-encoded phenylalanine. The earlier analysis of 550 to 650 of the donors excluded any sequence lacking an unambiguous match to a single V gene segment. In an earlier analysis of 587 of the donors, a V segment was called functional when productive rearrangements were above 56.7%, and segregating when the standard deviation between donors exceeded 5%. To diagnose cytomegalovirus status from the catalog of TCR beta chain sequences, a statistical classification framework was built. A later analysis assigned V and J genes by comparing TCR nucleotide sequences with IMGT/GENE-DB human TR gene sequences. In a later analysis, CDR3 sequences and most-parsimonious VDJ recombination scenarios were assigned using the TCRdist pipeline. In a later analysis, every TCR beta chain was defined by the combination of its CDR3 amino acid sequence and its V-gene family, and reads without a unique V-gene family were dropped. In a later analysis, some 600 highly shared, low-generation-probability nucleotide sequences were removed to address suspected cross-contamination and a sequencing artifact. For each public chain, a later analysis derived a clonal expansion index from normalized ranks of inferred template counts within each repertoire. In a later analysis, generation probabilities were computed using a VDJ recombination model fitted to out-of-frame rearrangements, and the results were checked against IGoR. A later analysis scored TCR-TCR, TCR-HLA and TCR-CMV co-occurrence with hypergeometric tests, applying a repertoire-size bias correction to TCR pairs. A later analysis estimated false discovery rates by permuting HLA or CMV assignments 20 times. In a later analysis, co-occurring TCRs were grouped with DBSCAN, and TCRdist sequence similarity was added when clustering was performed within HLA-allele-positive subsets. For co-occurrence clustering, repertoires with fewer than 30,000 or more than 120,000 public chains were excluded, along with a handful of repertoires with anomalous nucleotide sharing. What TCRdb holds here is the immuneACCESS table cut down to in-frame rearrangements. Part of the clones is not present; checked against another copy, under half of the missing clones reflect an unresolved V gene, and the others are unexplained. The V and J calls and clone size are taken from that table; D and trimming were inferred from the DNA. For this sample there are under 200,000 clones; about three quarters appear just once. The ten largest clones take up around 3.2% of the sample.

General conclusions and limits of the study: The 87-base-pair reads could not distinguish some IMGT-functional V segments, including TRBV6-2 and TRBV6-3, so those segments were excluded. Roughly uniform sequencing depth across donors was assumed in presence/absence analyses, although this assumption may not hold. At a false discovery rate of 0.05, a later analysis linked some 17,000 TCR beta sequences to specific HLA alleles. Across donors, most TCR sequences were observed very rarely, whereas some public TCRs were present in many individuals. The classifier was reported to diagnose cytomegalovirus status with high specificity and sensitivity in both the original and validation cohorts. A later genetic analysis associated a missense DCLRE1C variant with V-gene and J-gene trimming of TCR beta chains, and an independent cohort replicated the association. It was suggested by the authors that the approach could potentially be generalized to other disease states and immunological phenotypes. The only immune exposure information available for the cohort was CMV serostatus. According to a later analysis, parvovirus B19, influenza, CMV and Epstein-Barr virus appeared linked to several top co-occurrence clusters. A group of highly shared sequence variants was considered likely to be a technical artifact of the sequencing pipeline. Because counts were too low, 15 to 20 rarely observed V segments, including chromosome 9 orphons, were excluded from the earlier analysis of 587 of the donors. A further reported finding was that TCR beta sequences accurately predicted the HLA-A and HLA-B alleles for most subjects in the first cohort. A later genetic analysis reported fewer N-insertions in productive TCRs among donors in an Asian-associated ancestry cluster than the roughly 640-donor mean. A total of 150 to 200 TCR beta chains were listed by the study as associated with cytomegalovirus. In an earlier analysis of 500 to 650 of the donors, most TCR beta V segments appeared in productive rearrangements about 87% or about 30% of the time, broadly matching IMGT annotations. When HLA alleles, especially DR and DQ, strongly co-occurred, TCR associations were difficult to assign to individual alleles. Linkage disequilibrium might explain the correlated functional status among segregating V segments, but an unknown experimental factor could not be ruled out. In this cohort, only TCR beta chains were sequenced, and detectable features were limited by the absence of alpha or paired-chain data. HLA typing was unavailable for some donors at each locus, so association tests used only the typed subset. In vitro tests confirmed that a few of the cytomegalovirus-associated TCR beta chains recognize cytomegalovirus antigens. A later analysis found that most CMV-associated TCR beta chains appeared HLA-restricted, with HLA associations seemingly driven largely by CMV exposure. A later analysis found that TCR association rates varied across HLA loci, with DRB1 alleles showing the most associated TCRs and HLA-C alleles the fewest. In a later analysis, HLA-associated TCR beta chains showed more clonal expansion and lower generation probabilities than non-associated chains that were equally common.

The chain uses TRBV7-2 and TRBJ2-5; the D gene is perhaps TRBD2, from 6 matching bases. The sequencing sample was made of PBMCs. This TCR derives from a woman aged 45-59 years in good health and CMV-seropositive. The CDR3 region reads CASTRGRSGETQYF. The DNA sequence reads TGTGCCAGCACCCGAGGGAGAAGCGGGGAGACCCAGTACTTC.